This T cell receptor (beta chain) comes out of a study of beta chain features in type 1 diabetes. About the research overall: When patients were set against healthy donors, age, gender and cell yields were similar.

Comments on this clone: The antigen remains undetermined.

Study-level findings and limits: For type 1 diabetes patients, VDJ junctions showed fewer insertions and more deletions. For cells with high TCR expression, cDNA sequencing could yield over-representation. There was a moderate but significant shortening of TCRB CDR3s in all four CD4+ subsets of Type 1 diabetes patients.

Every isolated RNA sample was fully reverse transcribed, so sequencing captured expressed TCRB transcripts. TCRdb's copy holds only in-frame clones and misses some; the assay was immunoSEQ multiplex PCR. Among more than 250,000 clones listed, less than 30% were seen once. V was trimmed by 7 bases and J by 4 bases, leaving 25 bases between them. Germline V gene lookup returns CDR1 SEHNR and CDR2 FQNEAQ (reference sequence). The CDR3 is 17 amino acids. This receptor was taken from a woman aged 25 to 39 with type 1 diabetes. V and J are TRBV7-9 and TRBJ1-1; perhaps TRBD1 as D (5 bases). The specimen was naive CD4+ T cells from blood. This chain's CDR3 is CASTRRGGGKMITEAFF. In nucleotides, the CDR3 is TGTGCCAGCACTCGTAGGGGCGGGGGGAAGATGATCACTGAAGCTTTCTTT.